This paragraph covers one T cell receptor beta chain sequence. These data come from a study of OX40 agonist ivuxolimab in advanced cancers. Here immunoSEQ multiplex PCR was the method, and the copy in TCRdb shows in-frame clones only, minus some. Of around 80,000 clones listed, roughly 87% are singletons. Germline-derived CDR1 and CDR2 are SNHLY and FYNNEI. V lost 7 bases and J lost 10, with 15 bases in between. The CDR3 contains 12 residues. The clonotype comes from an adult with an advanced solid tumor such as melanoma, head and neck, liver or kidney cancer. V gene TRBV2 combines with J gene TRBJ2-3; no firm D call. Sample: CD4+ or CD8+ T cells sorted from blood, taken in a trial of the OX40 agonist ivuxolimab. The chain's CDR3 is CASTLASGPQYF. In DNA, the CDR3 is TGTGCCAGCACCTTAGCTAGTGGCCCGCAGTATTTT.